The entry that follows covers one T cell receptor beta chain sequence. Its antigen is unidentified. This sample was included in a study of cytomegalovirus exposure and HLA in healthy donors. Overall study findings and caveats: A later analysis reportedly identified an Asian-associated ancestry cluster as carrying fewer N-insertions than the 666-donor mean.

Between the trimmed V and J ends, which lost 2 bases and 1 base, there was a span of 8 bases. This CDR3 comprises 14 residues. CDR1 and CDR2 (germline): SGHTA, FQGNSA. The PCR ran on 60 Vbeta and 13 Jbeta primers. This table comes from immunoSEQ multiplex PCR, and its TCRdb copy is limited to in-frame clones, with some not included. This sample has 150,000 to 200,000 clones; around 79% occur once, and the top ten carry around 2.5%. The sequencing sample was made of PBMCs. The rearrangement joins TRBV7-2 to TRBJ2-5, with D possibly matching TRBD2 (6 bases). This clonotype originated in a woman in her thirties or forties in good health and CMV-seropositive. The CDR3, as DNA: TGTGCCAGCAGCTTAAGCGGGTTCCAAGAGACCCAGTACTTC. This codes for CASSLSGFQETQYF.